Given below is one T cell receptor beta chain in context. Its antigen is not known. The sample is drawn from a study of CD8 T cells in Susac syndrome. The CDR3 spans 13 residues. Germline assignment: CDR1 SEHNR and CDR2 FQNEAQ (reference sequence). V lost 1 base to trimming and J lost 6 bases, with 10 bases between them. Study-level results: An acknowledgment was made by the study that its TCR sequencing and HLA analysis involved relatively few individuals.

Roughly 0.45 to 1 ug RNA was reverse transcribed with random hexamers. TCRdb fed the immunoSEQ multiplex PCR reads into MiXCR, producing one record per CDR3 protein. Found here are 180,000 or so distinct CDR3 sequences, 90% to 95% of them singletons; the top ten hold approximately 0.1%. TCR beta was sequenced from blood CD8+ and CD4+ T cells. Sequenced input: CD4+ T cells from PBMCs. The V gene is TRBV7-9, the J gene TRBJ2-7; maybe TRBD2 (5 bases). The TCR comes from a human donor in good health. The CDR3 is CASSLGGSGEQYV. CDR3 DNA: TGTGCCAGCAGCTTAGGGGGAAGCGGCGAGCAGTACGTC.